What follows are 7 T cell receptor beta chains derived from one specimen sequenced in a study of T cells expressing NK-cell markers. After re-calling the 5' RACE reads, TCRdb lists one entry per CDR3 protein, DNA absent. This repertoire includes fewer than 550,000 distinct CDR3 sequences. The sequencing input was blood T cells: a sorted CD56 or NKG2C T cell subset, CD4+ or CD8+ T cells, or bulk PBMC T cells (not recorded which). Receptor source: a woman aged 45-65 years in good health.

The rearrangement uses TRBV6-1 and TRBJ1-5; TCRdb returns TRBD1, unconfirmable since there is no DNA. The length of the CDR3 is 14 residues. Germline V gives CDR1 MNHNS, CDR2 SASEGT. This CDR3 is CASSEAGGRMAQHF.

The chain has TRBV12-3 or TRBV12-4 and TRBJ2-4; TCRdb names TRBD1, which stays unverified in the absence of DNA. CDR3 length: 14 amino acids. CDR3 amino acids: CASAHGTGKNIQYF.

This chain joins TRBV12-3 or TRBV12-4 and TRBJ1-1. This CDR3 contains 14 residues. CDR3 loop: CASSFSLAGTEAFF.

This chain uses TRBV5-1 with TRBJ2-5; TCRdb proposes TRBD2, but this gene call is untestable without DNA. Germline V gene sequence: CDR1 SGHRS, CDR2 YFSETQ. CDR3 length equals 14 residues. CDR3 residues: CASSLGGGTQTQYF.

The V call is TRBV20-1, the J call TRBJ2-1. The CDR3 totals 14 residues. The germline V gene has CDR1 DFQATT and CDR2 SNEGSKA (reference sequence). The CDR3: CSASPGTLINEQFF.

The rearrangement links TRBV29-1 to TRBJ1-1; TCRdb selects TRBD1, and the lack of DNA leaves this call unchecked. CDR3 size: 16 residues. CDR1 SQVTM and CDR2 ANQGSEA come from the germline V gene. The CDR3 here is CSVGGQGWPVNTEAFF.

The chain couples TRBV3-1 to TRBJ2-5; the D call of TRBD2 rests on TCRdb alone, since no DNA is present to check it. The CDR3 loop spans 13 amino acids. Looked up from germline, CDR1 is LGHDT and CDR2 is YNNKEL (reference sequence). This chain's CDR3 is CASSQEPPATQYF.